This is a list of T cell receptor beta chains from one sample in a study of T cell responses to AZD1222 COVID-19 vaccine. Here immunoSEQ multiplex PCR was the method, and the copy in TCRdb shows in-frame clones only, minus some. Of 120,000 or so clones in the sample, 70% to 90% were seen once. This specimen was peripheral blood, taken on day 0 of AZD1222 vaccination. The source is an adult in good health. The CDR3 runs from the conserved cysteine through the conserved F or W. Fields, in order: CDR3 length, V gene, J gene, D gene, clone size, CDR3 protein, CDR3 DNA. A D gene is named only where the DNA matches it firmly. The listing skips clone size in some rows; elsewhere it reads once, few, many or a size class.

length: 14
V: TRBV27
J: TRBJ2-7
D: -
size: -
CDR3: CASSYLTGAYEQYF
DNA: TGTGCCAGCAGCTATTTGACAGGAGCCTACGAGCAGTACTTC

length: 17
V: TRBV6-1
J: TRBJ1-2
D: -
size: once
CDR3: CASSEEGLSPNFYGYTF
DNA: TGTGCCAGCAGTGAAGAGGGGCTATCCCCCAATTTCTATGGCTACACCTTC

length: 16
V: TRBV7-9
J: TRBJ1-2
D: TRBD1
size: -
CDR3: CASSKTTTGSFYGYTF
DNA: TGTGCCAGCAGCAAAACGACGACAGGGTCGTTCTATGGCTACACCTTC

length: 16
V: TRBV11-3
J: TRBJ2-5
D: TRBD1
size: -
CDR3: CASSQAPTGGLETQYF
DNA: TGTGCCAGCAGCCAAGCCCCGACAGGGGGGTTAGAGACCCAGTACTTC

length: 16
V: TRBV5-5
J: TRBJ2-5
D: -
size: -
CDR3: CASSLKHVRHQETQYF
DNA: TGTGCCAGCAGCTTAAAACATGTAAGACACCAAGAGACCCAGTACTTC

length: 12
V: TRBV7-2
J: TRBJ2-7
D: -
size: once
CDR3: CASSQSSYEQYF
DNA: TGTGCCAGCAGCCAAAGCTCCTACGAGCAGTACTTC

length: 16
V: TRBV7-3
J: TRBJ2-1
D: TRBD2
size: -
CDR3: CASSSESGRAYNEQFF
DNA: TGTGCCAGCAGCTCAGAGAGCGGGAGGGCCTACAATGAGCAGTTCTTC

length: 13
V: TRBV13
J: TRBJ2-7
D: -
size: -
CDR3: CASSKFSRYEQYF
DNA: TGTGCCAGCAGTAAATTCTCCCGCTACGAGCAGTACTTC

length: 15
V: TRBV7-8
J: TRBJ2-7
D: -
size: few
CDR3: CASSNPQPIYHEQYF
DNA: TGTGCCAGCAGCAACCCCCAGCCCATTTACCACGAGCAGTACTTC

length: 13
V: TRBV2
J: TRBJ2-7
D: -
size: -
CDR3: CASSPTSPYEQYF
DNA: TGTGCCAGCAGTCCGACTAGTCCCTACGAGCAGTACTTC

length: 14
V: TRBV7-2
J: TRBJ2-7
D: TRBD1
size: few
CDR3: CASSLVGQSYEQYF
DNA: TGTGCCAGCAGCTTAGTGGGACAGAGCTACGAGCAGTACTTC

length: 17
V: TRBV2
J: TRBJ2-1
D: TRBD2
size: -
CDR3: CASSGGLGLAGGNEQFF
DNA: TGTGCCAGCAGTGGGGGTTTGGGGCTAGCGGGAGGCAATGAGCAGTTCTTC

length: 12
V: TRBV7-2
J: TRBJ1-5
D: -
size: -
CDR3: CASSSVSQPQHF
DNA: TGTGCCAGCAGCTCAGTATCTCAGCCCCAGCATTTT

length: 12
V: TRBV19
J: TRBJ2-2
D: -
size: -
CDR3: CASSIWTGELFF
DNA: TGTGCCAGTAGTATATGGACCGGGGAGCTGTTTTTT

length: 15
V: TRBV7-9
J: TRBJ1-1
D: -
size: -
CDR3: CASSLEVGLNTEAFF
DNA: TGTGCCAGCAGCTTAGAGGTCGGGTTGAACACTGAAGCTTTCTTT

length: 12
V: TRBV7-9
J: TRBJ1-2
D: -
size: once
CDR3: CASSLTGYGYTF
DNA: TGTGCCAGCAGCTTAACCGGCTATGGCTACACCTTC

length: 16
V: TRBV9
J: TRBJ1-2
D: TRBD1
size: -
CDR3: CASSVATQGGVYGYTF
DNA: TGTGCCAGCAGCGTGGCCACACAGGGGGGGGTCTATGGCTACACCTTC

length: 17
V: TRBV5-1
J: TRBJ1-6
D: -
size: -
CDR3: CASSAPLGSSYNSPLHF
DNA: TGCGCCAGCAGCGCCCCGCTGGGGAGCTCCTATAATTCACCCCTCCACTTT

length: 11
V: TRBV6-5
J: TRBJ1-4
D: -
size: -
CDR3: CASNFNEKLFF
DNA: TGTGCCAGCAACTTTAATGAAAAACTGTTTTTT